These 31 T cell receptor beta chains came from one sample sequenced in a study of blood T cell repertoires in COVID-19. The assay was immunoSEQ multiplex PCR, and TCRdb's table has in-frame clones only and misses some. The data contain approximately 250,000 clones, over 70% of them singletons. Sequenced input: peripheral blood. Receptors originate from a human donor in a cohort sampled during active COVID-19.

The chain carries TRBV29-1 and TRBJ2-1; 7 bases line up with TRBD2. The CDR3 length is 15 residues. Germline V gene sequence: CDR1 SQVTM, CDR2 ANQGSEA. The trim removed 5 bases at V and 2 bases at J, leaving 9 bases unmatched. The CDR3 DNA is TGCAGCGTTCAACTAGCGATGTTGCCCTACAATGAGCAGTTCTTC. This sequence encodes CSVQLAMLPYNEQFF.

The genes are TRBV9 and TRBJ1-2; TRBD1 matches 10 bases. The V segment lost 3 bases and the J segment 0 bases; nucleotides outside the gene matches: 8. There are 17 residues in the CDR3. Germline values: CDR1 SGDLS, CDR2 YYNGEE. In DNA form, the CDR3 reads TGTGCCAGCAGCGCGGGACAGGGGCTTGAAGCTAACTATGGCTACACCTTC. Translation: CASSAGQGLEANYGYTF.

J is TRBJ2-7 and V is TRBV7-2; TRBD1 matches at 7 bases. Trimming cost V 4 bases and J 0 bases; bases outside gene matches: 3. The germline V gene encodes CDR1 SGHTA and CDR2 FQGNSA. CDR3 size: 14 residues. The CDR3 is CASSSGTASYEQYF. CDR3 nucleotide sequence: TGTGCCAGCAGCTCAGGGACAGCCTCCTACGAGCAGTACTTC. The full variable domain, completed using reference TRBV7-2 and TRBJ2-7, is GAGVSQSPSNKVTEKGKDVELRCDPISGHTALYWYRQSLGQGLEFLIYFQGNSAPDKSGLPSDRFSAERTGGSVSTLTIQRTQQEDSAVYLCASSSGTASYEQYFGPGTRLTVT.

J is TRBJ2-7 and V is TRBV5-1; TRBD1 matches 8 bases. The CDR3 runs to 13 residues. Losses at the gene ends were 4 bases for V and 3 bases for J; bases not matched to a gene: 3. The V gene's germline CDR1 is SGHRS and CDR2 YFSETQ. The CDR3 nucleotides are TGCGCCAGCAGCGTGACAGGGGACTACGAGCAGTACTTC. Translation: CASSVTGDYEQYF.

The chain combines TRBV5-1 with TRBJ2-7, with no clear D. V was pared by 4 bases and J by 3 bases, with 17 bases between. CDR3 length equals 15 residues. The germline CDR1 and CDR2 sequences are SGHRS and YFSETQ. The CDR3 spells CASSPGEDTHYEQYF. The CDR3 DNA reads TGCGCCAGCAGCCCCGGTGAGGATACTCACTACGAGCAGTACTTC.

V gene TRBV2 combines with J gene TRBJ1-1; TRBD1 matches at 12 bases. Germline V lookup: CDR1 SNHLY, CDR2 FYNNEI. The CDR3 totals 15 residues. J was trimmed by 7 bases and V by 4 bases; bases with no gene match: 7. CDR3 loop: CASSVPGQGANEAFF. CDR3 bases: TGTGCCAGCAGTGTCCCGGGACAGGGGGCAAATGAAGCTTTCTTT.

The chain is built from TRBV2 and TRBJ1-6; 8 bases are a match to TRBD1. This CDR3 is 15 amino acids long. V shed 2 bases, J shed 8 bases, and the junction held 5 bases outside the gene matches. Per germline, CDR1 SNHLY and CDR2 FYNNEI. The CDR3 coding sequence is TGTGCCAGCAGTGAAACACAGGGGGTGTATTCACCCCTCCACTTT. This translates into CASSETQGVYSPLHF.

This clone was seen only once. The V and J genes are TRBV4-1 and TRBJ1-1; D perhaps matches TRBD1 (5 bases). The V and J ends lost 1 base and 3 bases respectively, with 12 bases between them. The CDR3 runs 15 residues. Germline V gene data show CDR1 as MGHRA and CDR2 as YSYEKL. This CDR3 is CASSQVGLTDTEAFF. The DNA of the CDR3 is TGCGCCAGCAGCCAAGTGGGACTCACAGACACTGAAGCTTTCTTT.

The rearrangement uses TRBV3-1 (or the pseudogene TRBV3-2) and TRBJ2-1; D is ambiguous. Germline V lookup: CDR1 LGHDT, CDR2 YNNKEL (reference sequence). The CDR3 contains 15 residues. Trimming pared 2 bases from V and 1 base from J, leaving 9 bases between. The CDR3 is CASSQSFGSYNEQFF. The CDR3 nucleotides read TGTGCCAGCAGCCAATCGTTCGGGTCCTACAATGAGCAGTTCTTC.

On this clone: The sample has other DNA sequences that encode this CDR3 too. The chain couples TRBV5-1 to TRBJ1-1; 10 bases align to TRBD1. V gave up 4 bases and J gave up 4 bases; unmatched junction bases: 4. Germline V lookup: CDR1 SGHRS, CDR2 YFSETQ. CDR3 size: 14 residues. CDR3 amino acids: CASSPGQGGTEAFF. The CDR3 nucleotides are TGCGCCAGCAGCCCCGGACAGGGGGGCACTGAAGCTTTCTTT.

The genes are TRBV19 and TRBJ1-1; D gene unclear. Germline V gene sequence: CDR1 LNHDA, CDR2 SQIVND (reference sequence). The CDR3 contains 14 residues. Trimming removed 7 bases from V and 3 bases from J, with 15 bases in between. The CDR3 DNA sequence: TGTGCCAGTAACCCCGACCTAGGTTACACTGAAGCTTTCTTT. Translating it yields CASNPDLGYTEAFF.

The chain uses TRBV14 and TRBJ1-2, with D hard to call. The ends were cut back, 0 bases at V and 4 bases at J, with 15 bases in the middle. From germline, CDR1 is SGHDN and CDR2 FVKESK. The CDR3 covers 16 residues. CDR3 sequence reads: CASSQDLLRPGYGYTF. The DNA of the CDR3 is TGTGCCAGCAGCCAAGATCTACTGAGGCCCGGCTATGGCTACACCTTC.

The chain carries TRBV11-2 and TRBJ1-1; 9 nucleotides align to TRBD1. Germline V CDR1 and CDR2: SGHAT, FQNNGV. The CDR3 is made up of 16 amino acids. The V segment lost 3 bases and the J segment 1 base; nucleotides outside the gene matches: 6. CDR3 region: CASSLWTGAENTEAFF. The CDR3 bases are TGTGCCAGCAGCTTGTGGACAGGGGCGGAGAACACTGAAGCTTTCTTT.

This chain links TRBV6-4 with TRBJ1-5; D not certain. The CDR3 has 13 amino acids. The V end lost 6 bases, the J end lost 2 bases, and 8 bases lay between the germline ends. Germline V gives CDR1 MRHNA, CDR2 SNTAGT. For the CDR3, the DNA is TGTGCCAGCAGCCCCGGGGGCAATCAGCCCCAGCATTTT. The encoded protein is CASSPGGNQPQHF.

The rearrangement joins TRBV6-6 to TRBJ2-3; the match to TRBD2 covers 13 bases. CDR1 is MNHNY, CDR2 SVGAGI, per germline (reference sequence). With 8 bases clipped from V and 2 bases from J, the junction kept 4 bases outside the gene matches. There are 15 residues in the CDR3. CDR3 in amino acids: CASGLAGAYTDTQYF. CDR3 DNA: TGTGCCAGCGGACTAGCGGGGGCATACACAGATACGCAGTATTTT.

CDR3 sequence (DNA): TGTGCCAGCAGCTTAGGCCGTGCAGGGGCCACTGAAGCTTTCTTT. Translating it yields CASSLGRAGATEAFF. The V gene is TRBV7-8, the J gene TRBJ1-1; tentative D call: TRBD1 (6 bases). V was trimmed by 1 base and J by 4 bases, leaving 13 bases between them. Germline V gene sequence: CDR1 SGHVS, CDR2 FQNEAQ. CDR3 length: 15 amino acids.

The gene calls are TRBV2 and TRBJ1-5, with 7 bases lining up with TRBD1. This CDR3 is built from 14 residues. V dropped 5 bases and J dropped 4; count of bases not matched to a gene: 5. Germline V gives CDR1 SNHLY, CDR2 FYNNEI. CDR3 loop: CASSRTGPNQPQHF. The CDR3 DNA is TGTGCCAGCAGTCGGACAGGCCCAAATCAGCCCCAGCATTTT.

The chain has TRBV25-1 and TRBJ2-7; tentative D call: TRBD1 (8 bases). Germline-derived CDR1 and CDR2 are MGHDK and SYGVNS. V was shortened by 2 bases and J by 7 bases, with 21 bases between the two germline ends. The CDR3 sequence is 16 residues long. CDR3 sequence reads: CASSERRQGKGGEQYF. The CDR3 nucleotides are TGTGCCAGCAGTGAAAGGAGACAGGGGAAGGGAGGGGAGCAGTACTTC.

V usage is TRBV6-5 and J usage is TRBJ2-7; TRBD2 is a possible D gene (7 bases). CDR1 MNHEY and CDR2 SVGAGI come from the germline V gene. The CDR3 is 14 amino acids. The germline V and J ends were trimmed by 0 bases and 6 bases, with 12 bases remaining between them. The CDR3 loop reads CASSYSSGEGEQYF. The CDR3 DNA reads as TGTGCCAGCAGTTACTCATCAGGGGAGGGCGAGCAGTACTTC.

V usage is TRBV5-1 and J usage is TRBJ2-6; perhaps TRBD1 as D (8 bases). From germline, CDR1 is SGHRS and CDR2 YFSETQ. The CDR3 totals 19 residues. V lost 1 base, J lost 1 base, and 18 bases lay in between. The DNA of the CDR3 is TGCGCCAGCAGCTTGAGAGCGGGGACAGGTGTATCTGGGGCCAACGTCCTGACTTTC. This encodes CASSLRAGTGVSGANVLTF.

This clone appeared a single time. V usage is TRBV6-6 and J usage is TRBJ1-3; no definite D call. The germline V gene encodes CDR1 MNHNY and CDR2 SVGAGI (reference sequence). The ends were cut back, 5 bases at V and 2 bases at J, with 13 bases in the middle. This CDR3 region has 15 residues. The CDR3 is CASSARGAPGNTIYF. CDR3 coding DNA: TGTGCCAGCAGTGCCCGGGGAGCCCCTGGAAACACCATATATTTT.

The V gene is TRBV11-2, the J gene TRBJ2-5; 11 bases agree with TRBD2. The V segment lost 5 bases and the J segment 4 bases; nucleotides outside the gene matches: 12. From germline, CDR1 is SGHAT and CDR2 FQNNGV. There are 17 residues in the CDR3. The CDR3 region is CASSPKIPLAGGETQYF. DNA for the CDR3: TGTGCCAGCAGCCCAAAGATCCCCCTAGCGGGAGGAGAGACCCAGTACTTC.

This sequence joins TRBV18 and TRBJ2-7; D is unresolved. The V end lost 1 base, the J end lost 4 bases, and 8 bases lay between the germline ends. This CDR3 region has 13 residues. In germline, CDR1 is KGHSH, CDR2 LQKENI. The CDR3 here is CASSPRSGYEQYF. CDR3 bases: TGTGCCAGCTCACCACGGTCCGGTTACGAGCAGTACTTC.

This clone was observed once. The chain joins TRBV12-3 or TRBV12-4 to TRBJ1-2; the match to TRBD1 covers 9 bases. The junction had 3 bases not matched to a gene; V was cut back by 5 bases and J by 8 bases. There are 12 residues in the CDR3. CDR3 in amino acids: CASSTGGGGYTF. CDR3 nucleotides: TGTGCCAGCAGTACAGGGGGCGGAGGCTACACCTTC.

A single count supports this clone. The chain has TRBV7-9 and TRBJ2-5; TRBD1 matches at 8 bases. CDR3 length: 15 amino acids. V gave up 5 bases and J gave up 5 bases; unmatched junction bases: 10. Germline assignment: CDR1 SEHNR and CDR2 FQNEAQ (reference sequence). CDR3 protein: CASSPRGTGGETQYF. The CDR3 DNA is TGTGCCAGCAGCCCCCGAGGGACAGGCGGGGAGACCCAGTACTTC.

The chain uses TRBV18 and TRBJ2-1; tentative D call: TRBD1 (5 bases). Germline V lookup: CDR1 KGHSH, CDR2 LQKENI. The CDR3 has 13 residues. Trimming stripped 5 bases from V and 4 bases from J, with 9 bases between. Here the CDR3 DNA reads TGTGCCAGCTCATATGACAGTTACAATGAGCAGTTCTTC. It translates to CASSYDSYNEQFF.

The rearrangement uses TRBV5-4 and TRBJ2-1, with 9 bases identical to TRBD1. Germline V CDR1 and CDR2: SGHNT, YYREEE (reference sequence). The CDR3 sequence is 14 residues long. V dropped 3 bases and J dropped 5; count of bases not matched to a gene: 3. The chain's CDR3 is CASSYRDRDNEQFF. The CDR3 bases are TGTGCCAGCAGCTACCGGGACAGGGACAATGAGCAGTTCTTC. The variable domain in full, completed from reference TRBV5-4 and TRBJ2-1, reads ETGVTQSPTHLIKTRGQQVTLRCSSQSGHNTVSWYQQALGQGPQFIFQYYREEENGRGNFPPRFSGLQFPNYSSELNVNALELDDSALYLCASSYRDRDNEQFFGPGTRLTVL.

The V and J genes are TRBV11-2 and TRBJ2-1, with 7 bases that match TRBD2. The CDR3 loop spans 17 amino acids. Germline V gene sequence: CDR1 SGHAT, CDR2 FQNNGV. Trimming cost V 4 bases and J 0 bases; bases outside gene matches: 9. CDR3 residues: CASSSRLRDYSYNEQFF. DNA of the CDR3: TGTGCCAGCAGCTCTCGGCTGCGGGACTACTCCTACAATGAGCAGTTCTTC. Combining the CDR3 with reference TRBV11-2 and TRBJ2-1 gives the whole variable domain EAGVAQSPRYKIIEKRQSVAFWCNPISGHATLYWYQQILGQGPKLLIQFQNNGVVDDSQLPKDRFSAERLKGVDSTLKIQPAKLEDSAVYLCASSSRLRDYSYNEQFFGPGTRLTVL.

This rearrangement joins TRBV11-2 to TRBJ1-4, with D hard to call. CDR1 is SGHAT and CDR2 is FQNNGV in the germline V gene. The CDR3 spans 14 residues. Trimming shortened V by 5 bases and J by 3 bases, and 10 bases separated the two germline ends. The DNA for the CDR3 is TGTGCCAGCAGCCACTCGGGAGCTAATGAAAAACTGTTTTTT. It encodes CASSHSGANEKLFF.

The chain recombines TRBV29-1 with TRBJ1-4; D is uncertain. The V gene's germline CDR1 is SQVTM and CDR2 ANQGSEA. The CDR3 sequence is 13 residues long. The V end was cut by 5 bases, the J end by 1 base, with 8 bases between. The CDR3 DNA reads TGCAGCGTTAAACGAGTAACTAATGAAAAACTGTTTTTT. This encodes CSVKRVTNEKLFF.

The genes are TRBV3-1 (or the pseudogene TRBV3-2) and TRBJ2-7; TRBD1 agrees at 9 bases. V gave up 4 bases and J gave up 2 bases; unmatched junction bases: 9. The CDR3 spans 16 residues. The germline V gene has CDR1 LGHDT and CDR2 YNNKEL (reference sequence). The CDR3 DNA reads TGTGCCAGCAGCCGCGACCCCGGGACAGGGACCTACGAGCAGTACTTC. Translated: CASSRDPGTGTYEQYF.